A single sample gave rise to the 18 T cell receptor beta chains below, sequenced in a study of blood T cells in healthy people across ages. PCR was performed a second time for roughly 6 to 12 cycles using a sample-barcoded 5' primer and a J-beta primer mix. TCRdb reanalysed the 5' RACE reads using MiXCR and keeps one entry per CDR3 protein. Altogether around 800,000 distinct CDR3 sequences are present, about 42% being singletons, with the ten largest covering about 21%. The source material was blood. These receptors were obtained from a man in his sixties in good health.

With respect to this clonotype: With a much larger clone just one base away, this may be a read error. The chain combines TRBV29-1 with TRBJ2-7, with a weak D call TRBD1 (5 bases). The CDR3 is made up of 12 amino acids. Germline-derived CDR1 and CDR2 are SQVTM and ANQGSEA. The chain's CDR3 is CSDPTDAYEQCF. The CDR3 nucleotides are TGCAGCGACCCGACAGACGCATACGAGCAGTGCTTC.

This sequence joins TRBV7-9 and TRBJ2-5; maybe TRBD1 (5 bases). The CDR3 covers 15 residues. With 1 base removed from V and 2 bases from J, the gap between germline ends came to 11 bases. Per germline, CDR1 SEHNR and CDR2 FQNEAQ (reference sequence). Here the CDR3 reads CASSLGGSGQETQYF. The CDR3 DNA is TGTGCCAGCAGCTTAGGGGGCTCCGGTCAAGAGACCCAGTACTTC.

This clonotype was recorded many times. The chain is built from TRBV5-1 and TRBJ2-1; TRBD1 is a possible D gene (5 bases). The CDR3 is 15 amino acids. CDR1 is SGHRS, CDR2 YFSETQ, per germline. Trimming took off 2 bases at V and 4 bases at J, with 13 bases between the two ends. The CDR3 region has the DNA TGCGCCAGCAGCTTCTTTGGGGCAGTTTACAATGAGCAGTTCTTC. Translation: CASSFFGAVYNEQFF.

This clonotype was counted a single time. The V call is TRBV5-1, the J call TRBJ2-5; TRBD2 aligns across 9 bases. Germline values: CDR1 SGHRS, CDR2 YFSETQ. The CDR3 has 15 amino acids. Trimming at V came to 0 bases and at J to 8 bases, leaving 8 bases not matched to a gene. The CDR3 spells CASSLGGGADRTQYF. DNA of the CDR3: TGCGCCAGCAGCTTGGGCGGGGGGGCCGATAGAACCCAGTACTTC.

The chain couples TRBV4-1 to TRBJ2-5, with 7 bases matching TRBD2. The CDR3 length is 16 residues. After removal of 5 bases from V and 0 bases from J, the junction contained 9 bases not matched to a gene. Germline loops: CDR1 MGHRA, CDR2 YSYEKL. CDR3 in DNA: TGCGCCAGCAGCATCAGCGGGGAGAGATACCAAGAGACCCAGTACTTC. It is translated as CASSISGERYQETQYF.

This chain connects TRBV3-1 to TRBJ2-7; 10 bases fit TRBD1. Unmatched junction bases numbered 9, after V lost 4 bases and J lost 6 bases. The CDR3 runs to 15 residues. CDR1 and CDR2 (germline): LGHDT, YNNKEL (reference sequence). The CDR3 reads CASSPGQGNGGEQYF. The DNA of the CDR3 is TGTGCCAGCAGCCCGGGACAGGGGAACGGAGGCGAGCAGTACTTC.

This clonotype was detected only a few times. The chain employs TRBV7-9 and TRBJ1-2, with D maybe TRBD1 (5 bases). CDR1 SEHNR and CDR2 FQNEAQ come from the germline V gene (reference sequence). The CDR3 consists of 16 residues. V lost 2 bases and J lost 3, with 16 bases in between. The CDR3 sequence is CASSLTPGQGDYGYTF. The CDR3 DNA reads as TGTGCCAGCAGCTTAACCCCCGGGCAGGGCGACTATGGCTACACCTTC.

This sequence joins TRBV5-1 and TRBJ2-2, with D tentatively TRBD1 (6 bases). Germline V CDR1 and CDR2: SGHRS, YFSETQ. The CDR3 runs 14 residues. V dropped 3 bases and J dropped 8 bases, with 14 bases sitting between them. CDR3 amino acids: CASSSKGVSGELFF. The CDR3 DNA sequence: TGCGCCAGCAGCTCAAAGGGGGTATCAGGGGAGCTGTTTTTT.

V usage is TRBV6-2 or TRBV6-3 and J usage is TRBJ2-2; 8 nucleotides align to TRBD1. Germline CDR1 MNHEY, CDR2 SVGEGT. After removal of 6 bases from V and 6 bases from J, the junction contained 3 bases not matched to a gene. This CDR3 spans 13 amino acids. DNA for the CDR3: TGTGCCAGCAGACAGGGGGACCCCGGGGAGCTGTTTTTT. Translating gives CASRQGDPGELFF.

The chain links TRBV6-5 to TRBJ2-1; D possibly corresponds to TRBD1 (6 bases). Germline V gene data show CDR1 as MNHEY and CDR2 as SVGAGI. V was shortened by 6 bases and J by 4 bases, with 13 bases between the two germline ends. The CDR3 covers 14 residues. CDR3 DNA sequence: TGTGCCAGCAGGAAGGGGGTTCAGTACAATGAGCAGTTCTTC. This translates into CASRKGVQYNEQFF.

CDR3 protein: CASSQDRVGGRETQYF. For the CDR3, the DNA is TGTGCCAGCAGCCAAGATCGGGTAGGGGGCAGGGAGACCCAGTACTTC. V gene TRBV3-1 combines with J gene TRBJ2-7, with 7 bases aligning to TRBD1. The tail of the sequence fits TRBJ2-5 better, so the J call may be wrong. This CDR3 contains 16 residues. Germline CDR1 is LGHDT and CDR2 is YNNKEL (reference sequence).

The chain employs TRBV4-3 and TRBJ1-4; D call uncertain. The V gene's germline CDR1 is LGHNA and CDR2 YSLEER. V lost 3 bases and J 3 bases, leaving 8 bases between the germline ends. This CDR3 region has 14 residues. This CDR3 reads CASSHRTPNEKLFF. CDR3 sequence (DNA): TGCGCCAGCAGCCACCGGACCCCTAATGAAAAACTGTTTTTT.

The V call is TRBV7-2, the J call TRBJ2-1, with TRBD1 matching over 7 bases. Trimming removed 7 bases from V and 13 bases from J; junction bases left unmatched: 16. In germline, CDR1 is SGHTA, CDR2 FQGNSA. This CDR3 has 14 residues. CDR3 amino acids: CASNNRGAGETQFF. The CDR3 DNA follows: TGTGCCAGCAACAACAGGGGCGCAGGGGAGACCCAGTTCTTC.

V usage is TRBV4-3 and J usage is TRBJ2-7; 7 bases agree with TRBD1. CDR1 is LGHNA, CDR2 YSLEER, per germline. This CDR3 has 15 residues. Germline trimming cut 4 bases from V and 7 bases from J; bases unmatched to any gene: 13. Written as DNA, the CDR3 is TGCGCCAGCAGCCCCGGGACAGTGTCCATGGGAGAGCAGTACTTC. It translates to CASSPGTVSMGEQYF.

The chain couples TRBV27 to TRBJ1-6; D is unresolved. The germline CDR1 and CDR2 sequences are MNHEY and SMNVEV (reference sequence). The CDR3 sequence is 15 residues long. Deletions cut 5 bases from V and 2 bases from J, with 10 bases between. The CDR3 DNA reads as TGTGCCAGCAGTATCTCCGGCCCCTATAATTCACCCCTCCACTTT. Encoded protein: CASSISGPYNSPLHF.

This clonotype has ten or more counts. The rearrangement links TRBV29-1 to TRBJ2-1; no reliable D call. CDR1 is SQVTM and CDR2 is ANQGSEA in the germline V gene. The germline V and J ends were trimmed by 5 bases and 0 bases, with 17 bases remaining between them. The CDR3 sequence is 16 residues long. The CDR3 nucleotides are TGCAGCGTTACCTCCCCGGACGTAAACTCCTACAATGAGCAGTTCTTC. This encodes CSVTSPDVNSYNEQFF.

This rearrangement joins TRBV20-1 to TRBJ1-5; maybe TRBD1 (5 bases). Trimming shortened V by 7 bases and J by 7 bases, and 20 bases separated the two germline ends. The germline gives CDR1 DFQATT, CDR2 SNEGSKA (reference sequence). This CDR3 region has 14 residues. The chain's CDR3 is CSGIEAIGTQPQHF. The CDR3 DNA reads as TGCAGTGGAATTGAGGCTATAGGGACCCAGCCCCAGCATTTT.

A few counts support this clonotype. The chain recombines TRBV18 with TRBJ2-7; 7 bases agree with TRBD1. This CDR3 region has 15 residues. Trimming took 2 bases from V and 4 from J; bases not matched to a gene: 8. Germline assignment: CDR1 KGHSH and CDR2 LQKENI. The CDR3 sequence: CASSPLQGERYEQYF. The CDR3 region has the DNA TGTGCCAGCTCACCATTGCAGGGGGAAAGGTACGAGCAGTACTTC. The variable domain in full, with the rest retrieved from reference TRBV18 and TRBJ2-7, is NAGVMQNPRHLVRRRGQEARLRCSPMKGHSHVYWYRQLPEEGLKFMVYLQKENIIDESGMPKERFSAEFPKEGPSILRIQQVVRGDSAAYFCASSPLQGERYEQYFGPGTRLTVT.